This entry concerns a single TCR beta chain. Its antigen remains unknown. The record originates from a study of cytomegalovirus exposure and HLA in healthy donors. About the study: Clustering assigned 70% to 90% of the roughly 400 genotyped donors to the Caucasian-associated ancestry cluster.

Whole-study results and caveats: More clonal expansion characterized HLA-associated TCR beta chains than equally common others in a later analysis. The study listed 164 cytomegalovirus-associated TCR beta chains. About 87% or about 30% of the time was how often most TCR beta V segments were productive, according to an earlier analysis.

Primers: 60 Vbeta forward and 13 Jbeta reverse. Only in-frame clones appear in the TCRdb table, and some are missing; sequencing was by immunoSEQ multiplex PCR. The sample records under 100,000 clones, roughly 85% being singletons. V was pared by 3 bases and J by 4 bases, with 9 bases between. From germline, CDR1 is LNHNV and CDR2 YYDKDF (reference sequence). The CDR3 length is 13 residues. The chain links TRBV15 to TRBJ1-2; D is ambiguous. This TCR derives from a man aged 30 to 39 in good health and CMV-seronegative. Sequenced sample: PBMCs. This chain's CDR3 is CATSSSSPYGYTF. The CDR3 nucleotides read TGTGCCACCAGCAGTTCCTCCCCCTATGGCTACACCTTC.